Presented here are 17 T cell receptor beta chains from one specimen sequenced in a study of vaccination effects on CD4 cells after COVID-19. Before any sequencing was done, the ViraFEST assay used viral peptide pools to expand antigen-specific CD4+ T cells. Following 10 days of culture, CD4+ T cells were isolated. The cohort was immunized with two doses of either the BNT162b2 or mRNA-1273 vaccine. Using immunoSEQ multiplex PCR, the repertoire was profiled, and TCRdb retains in-frame clones only, with some absent. The sample shows fewer than 25,000 clones, 70% to 75% of them seen only once. No antigen has been assigned to these receptors. The sequenced sample was CD4+ T cells from PBMCs cultured with SARS-CoV-2 spike peptides, obtained after COVID-19 vaccination. The receptors stem from a human donor who received a COVID-19 vaccine.

This clone was found a few times. The V and J genes are TRBV11-1 and TRBJ2-5, with D maybe TRBD1 (5 bases). This CDR3 spans 14 amino acids. Trimming cost V 1 base and J 6 bases, with 12 bases left between them. Germline assignment: CDR1 SGHAT and CDR2 FQDESV (reference sequence). The CDR3 DNA sequence: TGTGCCAGCAGCTTAGGCCAGGGTGTAAAGACCCAGTACTTC. Translated, it gives CASSLGQGVKTQYF.

The chain is built from TRBV20-1 and TRBJ1-1, with D perhaps matching TRBD1 (6 bases). This CDR3 is built from 10 residues. V lost 5 bases to trimming and J lost 8 bases, with 9 bases between them. Germline V gives CDR1 DFQATT, CDR2 SNEGSKA (reference sequence). CDR3 in DNA: TGCAGTGCTTACGACAGGGAAGCTTTCTTT. It encodes CSAYDREAFF.

The chain links TRBV25-1 to TRBJ1-6, with TRBD1 matching 11 bases. The V and J ends lost 4 bases and 10 bases, in that order; junction bases with no gene match: 3. The CDR3 is 14 amino acids. The germline V gene has CDR1 MGHDK and CDR2 SYGVNS. Here the CDR3 DNA reads TGTGCCAGCAGTGGGACAGGGGGCGGCTCACCCCTCCACTTT. It specifies CASSGTGGGSPLHF. Filled out from reference TRBV25-1 and TRBJ1-6, the complete variable domain reads EADIYQTPRYLVIGTGKKITLECSQTMGHDKMYWYQQDPGMELHLIHYSYGVNSTEKGDLSSESTVSRIRTEHFPLTLESARPSHTSQYLCASSGTGGGSPLHFGNGTRLTVT.

This clone was seen more than once but under ten times. The J gene is TRBJ1-1, the V gene TRBV10-3; TRBD1 is a possible D gene (5 bases). The V and J ends lost 3 bases and 0 bases respectively, with 11 bases between them. This CDR3 has 15 residues. In germline, CDR1 is ENHRY, CDR2 SYGVKD. The CDR3 protein is CAISETGTVNTEAFF. The CDR3 DNA sequence: TGTGCCATCAGTGAAACCGGGACGGTGAACACTGAAGCTTTCTTT.

This chain links TRBV4-1 with TRBJ2-4, with 7 bases lining up with TRBD2. This CDR3 has 15 residues. J was trimmed by 7 bases and V by 3 bases; bases with no gene match: 9. Germline V gene lookup returns CDR1 MGHRA and CDR2 YSYEKL. In DNA, the CDR3 is TGCGCCAGCAGCCAGGCCCCCGGGACTATGAACATTCAGTACTTC. Translated: CASSQAPGTMNIQYF.

The J gene is TRBJ1-1, the V gene TRBV7-9; D gene unclear. This CDR3 has 15 residues. CDR1 SEHNR and CDR2 FQNEAQ come from the germline V gene (reference sequence). Trimming pared 1 base from V and 1 base from J, leaving 10 bases between. CDR3: CASSLGWAGNTEAFF. The CDR3 nucleotides read TGTGCCAGCAGCTTAGGGTGGGCAGGGAACACTGAAGCTTTCTTT.

The rearrangement links TRBV5-5 to TRBJ2-1, with D possibly matching TRBD2 (5 bases). Trimming pared 0 bases from V and 7 bases from J, leaving 11 bases between. Germline values: CDR1 SGHKS, CDR2 YYEKEE (reference sequence). The CDR3 sequence is 14 residues long. The CDR3 loop is CASSLGRFLNEQFF. The CDR3 region has the DNA TGTGCCAGCAGCTTGGGGAGGTTCCTAAATGAGCAGTTCTTC.

The genes are TRBV29-1 and TRBJ2-7, with 8 bases matching TRBD2. Per the germline V gene, CDR1 is SQVTM and CDR2 is ANQGSEA. The trim removed 6 bases at V and 3 bases at J, leaving 10 bases unmatched. The CDR3 runs to 14 residues. The CDR3 DNA follows: TGCAGCGTCCGCAAGGGTACTAGCGGCTACGAGCAGTACTTC. It yields the protein CSVRKGTSGYEQYF.

The chain links TRBV19 to TRBJ2-1; 8 bases are a match to TRBD2. The CDR3 spans 13 residues. Germline CDR1 LNHDA, CDR2 SQIVND (reference sequence). V shed 8 bases and J 6 bases; nucleotides not matched to a gene: 6. CDR3 in amino acids: CASASGFSNEQFF. DNA of the CDR3: TGTGCCAGTGCTAGCGGGTTCAGCAATGAGCAGTTCTTC.

The chain joins TRBV6-1 to TRBJ2-7, with D hard to call. The germline CDR1 and CDR2 sequences are MNHNS and SASEGT. The V and J ends lost 2 bases and 3 bases respectively, with 8 bases between them. The CDR3 sequence is 13 residues long. The CDR3 nucleotides read TGTGCCAGCAGTGAAAGCGAGGTCTACGAGCAGTACTTC. This codes for CASSESEVYEQYF.

This chain links TRBV5-1 with TRBJ1-3, with 9 bases identical to TRBD1. Per germline, CDR1 SGHRS and CDR2 YFSETQ. The CDR3 is 17 amino acids. J gave up 2 bases and V 0 bases, and 6 bases lay outside the gene matches. The DNA for the CDR3 is TGCGCCAGCAGCTTGGTTTTACAGGGGGCGCCTGGAAACACCATATATTTT. It is translated as CASSLVLQGAPGNTIYF.

In its sample, this clone was seen a few times. The chain couples TRBV4-1 to TRBJ2-5, with a weak D call TRBD2 (5 bases). There are 15 residues in the CDR3. The germline V gene has CDR1 MGHRA and CDR2 YSYEKL. V lost 1 base and J lost 5, with 14 bases in between. This CDR3 is CASSQARTDGETQYF. As DNA, the CDR3 is TGCGCCAGCAGCCAAGCGCGGACTGACGGGGAGACCCAGTACTTC.

This chain joins TRBV19 and TRBJ2-1, with 8 bases fitting TRBD1. V dropped 5 bases and J dropped 6; count of bases not matched to a gene: 3. Germline values: CDR1 LNHDA, CDR2 SQIVND (reference sequence). The CDR3 loop spans 13 amino acids. Written as DNA, the CDR3 is TGTGCCAGTAGTCCGACAGGGGTCAATGAGCAGTTCTTC. Its translation is CASSPTGVNEQFF. The full variable domain, with the rest looked up from reference TRBV19 and TRBJ2-1, is DGGITQSPKYLFRKEGQNVTLSCEQNLNHDAMYWYRQDPGQGLRLIYYSQIVNDFQKGDIAEGYSVSREKKESFPLTVTSAQKNPTAFYLCASSPTGVNEQFFGPGTRLTVL.

The chain joins TRBV15 to TRBJ2-3, with no clear D. V lost 0 bases, J lost 6 bases, and 7 bases lay in between. The CDR3 has 13 residues. In germline, CDR1 is LNHNV, CDR2 YYDKDF (reference sequence). The CDR3 coding sequence is TGTGCCACCAGCAGAGATGTTATGGATACGCAGTATTTT. Protein: CATSRDVMDTQYF.

The V and J genes are TRBV10-3 and TRBJ1-2; D is possibly TRBD1 (5 bases). The CDR3 sequence is 15 residues long. Deletions cut 8 bases from V and 4 bases from J, with 20 bases between. CDR1 is ENHRY, CDR2 SYGVKD, per germline. The CDR3 loop is CAIGTTGNFFYGYTF. The CDR3, as DNA: TGTGCCATCGGGACGACTGGGAATTTCTTCTATGGCTACACCTTC.

V gene TRBV5-5 combines with J gene TRBJ1-5; 8 nucleotides align to TRBD1. V gave up 0 bases and J gave up 2 bases; unmatched junction bases: 4. The CDR3 has 16 residues. Germline lookup yields CDR1 SGHKS and CDR2 YYEKEE (reference sequence). CDR3 sequence reads: CASSLEGQGGNQPQHF. For the CDR3, the DNA is TGTGCCAGCAGCTTGGAAGGACAGGGCGGCAATCAGCCCCAGCATTTT.

The V gene is TRBV7-9, the J gene TRBJ1-2; 10 bases are a match to TRBD1. Germline assignment: CDR1 SEHNR and CDR2 FQNEAQ (reference sequence). Germline trimming cut 5 bases from V and 4 bases from J; bases unmatched to any gene: 7. The CDR3 contains 15 residues. CDR3 sequence: CASSPDRGFIYGYTF. The CDR3 nucleotides are TGTGCCAGCAGCCCGGACAGGGGGTTTATCTATGGCTACACCTTC. Full variable domain (remainder filled in from reference TRBV7-9 and TRBJ1-2): DTGVSQNPRHKITKRGQNVTFRCDPISEHNRLYWYRQTLGQGPEFLTYFQNEAQLEKSRLLSDRFSAERPKGSFSTLEIQRTEQGDSAMYLCASSPDRGFIYGYTFGSGTRLTVV.